This TCR beta chain comes out of a study of T cells in Graves' hyperthyroidism and ophthalmopathy. There are 19 residues in the CDR3. V lost 2 bases and J 0 bases, leaving 22 bases between the germline ends. In germline, CDR1 is MNHEY, CDR2 SVGAGI. The table lists this clonotype with many counts. Amplification of TCR beta CDR3 regions was performed using RNA transcripts as template. Carried out on the TCR CDR3, a first-round RT-PCR used the HTBI primer set. MiXCR, applied by TCRdb to the multiplex PCR reads, yields one record per CDR3 protein. The sample consists of approximately 640,000 distinct CDR3 sequences, around a sixth of them appearing once.

The sample was blood. This sequence originates from a man over 45 with Graves' hyperthyroidism. V usage is TRBV6-5 and J usage is TRBJ1-2; no clear D gene. The CDR3 protein is CASSYVPGTLRSPNYGYTF. CDR3 sequence (DNA): TGTGCCAGCAGTTACGTTCCGGGAACCCTCAGGAGCCCTAACTATGGCTACACCTTC.